Each of the 29 T cell receptor beta chains below was sequenced from the same sample in a study of blood T cell repertoires in COVID-19 (dated by TCRdb to about 2020). Library preparation employed the immunoSEQ multiplex PCR assay. In TCRdb, the immuneACCESS table is reduced to in-frame sequences with V and J assigned. These tables do not hold every clone; where another copy was compared, an unresolved V gene accounts for under half, and the others remain unexplained. This sample comprises under 200,000 clones, 90% of them detected only once. Nearly 0.55% of the sample is held by the ten biggest clonotypes. Sequencing input: peripheral blood. The receptors stem from a man aged 50 to 59 with acute or convalescent COVID-19.

The chain joins TRBV7-8 to TRBJ2-2, with TRBD1 as a possible D gene (6 bases). The CDR3 is made up of 14 amino acids. Trimming shortened V by 6 bases and J by 7 bases, and 15 bases separated the two germline ends. CDR1 is SGHVS, CDR2 FQNEAQ, per germline. The CDR3 here is CASRSPGVHGELFF. CDR3 nucleotides: TGTGCCAGCAGAAGCCCAGGGGTACACGGGGAGCTGTTTTTT. The whole variable domain, remainder taken from reference TRBV7-8 and TRBJ2-2, is GAGVSQSPRYKVAKRGQDVALRCDPISGHVSLFWYQQALGQGPEFLTYFQNEAQLDKSGLPSDRFFAERPEGSVSTLKIQRTQQEDSAVYLCASRSPGVHGELFFGEGSRLTVL.

V usage is TRBV7-2 and J usage is TRBJ2-2; 8 nucleotides line up with TRBD1. CDR3 length: 16 amino acids. Germline V gene data show CDR1 as SGHTA and CDR2 as FQGNSA. With V trimmed by 6 bases and J by 4 bases, 10 bases remained unmatched. The CDR3 reads CASRSRQGASTGELFF. The CDR3 DNA reads TGTGCCAGCAGATCACGCCAGGGGGCTAGCACCGGGGAGCTGTTTTTT. The full variable domain, rest sourced from reference TRBV7-2 and TRBJ2-2, is GAGVSQSPSNKVTEKGKDVELRCDPISGHTALYWYRQSLGQGLEFLIYFQGNSAPDKSGLPSDRFSAERTGGSVSTLTIQRTQQEDSAVYLCASRSRQGASTGELFFGEGSRLTVL.

The chain is built from TRBV28 and TRBJ1-5; D gene ambiguous. The CDR3 loop spans 13 amino acids. The V end was cut by 3 bases, the J end by 6 bases, with 9 bases between. Germline V gene lookup returns CDR1 MDHEN and CDR2 SYDVKM. CDR3: CASSFVGGQPQHF. The CDR3 DNA is TGTGCCAGCAGTTTCGTAGGCGGTCAGCCCCAGCATTTT.

This clone was seen a handful of times. The chain combines TRBV2 with TRBJ2-1; 13 bases are shared with TRBD2. Germline trimming cut 8 bases from V and 9 bases from J; bases unmatched to any gene: 16. CDR3 size: 17 residues. Germline V gives CDR1 SNHLY, CDR2 FYNNEI. The DNA of the CDR3 is TGTGCCAGCCCCCCCCGGACTAGCGGGAGCGGCTTTGGTGAGCAGTTCTTC. Protein sequence: CASPPRTSGSGFGEQFF.

This clone was seen only once. This chain uses TRBV5-1 with TRBJ2-1; D possibly corresponds to TRBD2 (6 bases). CDR3 length: 15 residues. The V and J ends lost 0 bases and 8 bases respectively, with 15 bases between them. CDR1 is SGHRS, CDR2 YFSETQ, per germline. In nucleotides, the CDR3 is TGCGCCAGCAGCTTGGAAGTCGCGGGATTGGATGAGCAGTTCTTC. The encoded protein is CASSLEVAGLDEQFF.

The chain carries TRBV5-3 and TRBJ2-1; TRBD2 matches at 7 bases. TRBV5-3 qualifies as an ORF whose function is uncertain. The CDR3 has 18 amino acids. V shed 3 bases and J 0 bases; nucleotides not matched to a gene: 12. This chain's CDR3 is CARSSTEGGSFSYNEQFF. For the CDR3, the DNA is TGTGCCAGAAGCTCGACAGAAGGCGGGAGCTTCTCCTACAATGAGCAGTTCTTC.

The chain is built from TRBV6-2 or TRBV6-3 and TRBJ2-1, with 11 nucleotides matching TRBD2. Germline assignment: CDR1 MNHEY and CDR2 SVGEGT. Germline trimming cut 0 bases from V and 1 base from J; bases unmatched to any gene: 2. CDR3 length: 17 amino acids. The CDR3 protein is CASSYSRTSGSYNEQFF. The CDR3 DNA follows: TGTGCCAGCAGTTACTCTCGGACTAGCGGGTCCTACAATGAGCAGTTCTTC.

The V gene is TRBV30, the J gene TRBJ2-7, with D perhaps matching TRBD1 (5 bases). Trimming removed 0 bases at V and 4 bases at J, with 13 bases between. CDR1 and CDR2 (germline): GTSNPN, SVGIG (reference sequence). The CDR3 loop spans 14 amino acids. The CDR3 reads CAWSVQDDSYEQYF. CDR3 nucleotide sequence: TGTGCCTGGAGTGTACAGGACGATTCTTACGAGCAGTACTTC. Complete variable domain (other parts from reference TRBV30 and TRBJ2-7): SQTIHQWPATLVQPVGSPLSLECTVEGTSNPNLYWYRQAAGRGLQLLFYSVGIGQISSEVPQNLSASRPQDRQFILSSKKLLLSDSGFYLCAWSVQDDSYEQYFGPGTRLTVT.

This clone was seen once. The V call is TRBV7-9, the J call TRBJ1-2, with a weak D call TRBD1 (6 bases). There are 13 residues in the CDR3. Germline V gene sequence: CDR1 SEHNR, CDR2 FQNEAQ (reference sequence). V lost 1 base and J 8 bases, leaving 11 bases between the germline ends. CDR3 protein: CASSLGGGRGYTF. The CDR3, as DNA: TGTGCCAGCAGCTTAGGAGGGGGAAGGGGCTACACCTTC.

The V gene is TRBV10-3, the J gene TRBJ2-7; D perhaps matches TRBD1 (7 bases). CDR3 length: 12 amino acids. CDR1 ENHRY and CDR2 SYGVKD come from the germline V gene. Trimming stripped 7 bases from V and 7 bases from J, with 14 bases between. In DNA, the CDR3 is TGTGCCATCAAAACAGGGGCGGGGGAGCAGTACTTC. It codes for CAIKTGAGEQYF.

The CDR3 sequence is CASSPGETNTGELFF. CDR3 sequence (DNA): TGTGCCAGCAGCCCCGGGGAGACGAACACCGGGGAGCTGTTTTTT. The chain recombines TRBV4-2 with TRBJ2-2, with a weak D call TRBD2 (5 bases). The V and J ends lost 4 bases and 0 bases respectively, with 9 bases between them. This CDR3 spans 15 amino acids. In germline, CDR1 is LGHNA, CDR2 YNFKEQ.

This clone showed up just once. The chain is built from TRBV4-1 and TRBJ1-6, with 7 nucleotides matching TRBD1. Germline CDR1 reads MGHRA; CDR2 reads YSYEKL. The CDR3 is made up of 15 amino acids. J was trimmed by 10 bases and V by 3 bases; bases with no gene match: 9. The CDR3 bases are TGCGCCAGCAGCCATGAACCCGGGACAGTCTCACCCCTCCACTTT. Its translation: CASSHEPGTVSPLHF.

The gene calls are TRBV11-2 and TRBJ1-4; 9 bases are shared with TRBD1. CDR3 length: 17 residues. Trimming cost V 5 bases and J 0 bases; bases outside gene matches: 7. The germline CDR1 and CDR2 sequences are SGHAT and FQNNGV. The CDR3 DNA is TGTGCCAGCAGCCATGACAGGGGGTCGGCAACTAATGAAAAACTGTTTTTT. This encodes CASSHDRGSATNEKLFF.

This clone was counted once. V and J are TRBV6-6 and TRBJ2-3; TRBD1 aligns across 9 bases. The length of the CDR3 is 15 residues. Germline V gene lookup returns CDR1 MNHNY and CDR2 SVGAGI (reference sequence). J gave up 6 bases and V 4 bases, and 8 bases lay outside the gene matches. The chain's CDR3 is CASSWGQGRGDTQYF. The CDR3 bases are TGTGCCAGCAGTTGGGGACAGGGCCGGGGGGATACGCAGTATTTT.

The chain combines TRBV19 with TRBJ2-7, with D perhaps TRBD1 (6 bases). V lost 1 base, J lost 3 bases, and 10 bases lay in between. Germline V gives CDR1 LNHDA, CDR2 SQIVND (reference sequence). The CDR3 is 14 amino acids. The DNA for the CDR3 is TGTGCCAGTAGTATAGGAGCAGGGGACTACGAGCAGTACGTC. This translates into CASSIGAGDYEQYV.

The rearrangement uses TRBV4-1 and TRBJ1-6; possibly TRBD1 for D (6 bases). The V and J ends lost 6 bases and 7 bases respectively, with 19 bases between them. Germline lookup yields CDR1 MGHRA and CDR2 YSYEKL. There are 16 residues in the CDR3. This CDR3 is CASSPGGAGKNSPLHF. The CDR3 region has the DNA TGCGCCAGCAGTCCGGGGGGCGCAGGGAAGAATTCACCCCTCCACTTT.

The chain is built from TRBV27 and TRBJ2-2; no firm D call. The ends were cut back, 6 bases at V and 4 bases at J, with 6 bases in the middle. This CDR3 contains 12 residues. Germline assignment: CDR1 MNHEY and CDR2 SMNVEV (reference sequence). CDR3 region: CASRSVTGELFF. The CDR3 nucleotides are TGTGCCAGCAGGTCGGTCACCGGGGAGCTGTTTTTT.

This clone was seen many times. The V call is TRBV10-2, the J call TRBJ2-7; D unresolved. The CDR3 has 12 amino acids. Trimming pared 0 bases from V and 7 bases from J, leaving 7 bases between. The V gene's germline CDR1 is WSHSY and CDR2 SAAADI. CDR3 bases: TGCGCCAGCAGTGAGTCGAGGAGAGAGCAGTACTTC. This encodes CASSESRREQYF.

Points on this clone: This specimen includes other DNA sequences encoding the same CDR3. The J gene is TRBJ2-1, the V gene TRBV11-2; TRBD2 agrees at 11 bases. The CDR3 has 15 residues. Per the germline V gene, CDR1 is SGHAT and CDR2 is FQNNGV. The J segment lost 5 bases and the V segment lost 5 bases, leaving 5 bases of the junction unmatched. The CDR3 DNA sequence: TGTGCCAGCAGCCCCCTAGCGGGGGGCCACAATGAGCAGTTCTTC. As protein: CASSPLAGGHNEQFF. Filled out from reference TRBV11-2 and TRBJ2-1, the complete variable domain reads EAGVAQSPRYKIIEKRQSVAFWCNPISGHATLYWYQQILGQGPKLLIQFQNNGVVDDSQLPKDRFSAERLKGVDSTLKIQPAKLEDSAVYLCASSPLAGGHNEQFFGPGTRLTVL.

The chain carries TRBV7-2 and TRBJ2-1; 7 bases agree with TRBD2. The CDR3 spans 15 residues. Unmatched junction bases numbered 14, after V lost 6 bases and J lost 9 bases. Germline assignment: CDR1 SGHTA and CDR2 FQGNSA. The CDR3 DNA is TGTGCCAGCAGGAATGTGGCCGCCGGGGGGAGTGAGCAGTTCTTC. The encoded protein is CASRNVAAGGSEQFF.

The rearrangement joins TRBV27 to TRBJ1-5, with D possibly TRBD1 on 6 matching bases. This CDR3 spans 15 amino acids. Germline V lookup: CDR1 MNHEY, CDR2 SMNVEV (reference sequence). The V end lost 2 bases, the J end lost 5 bases, and 13 bases lay between the germline ends. The CDR3 DNA sequence: TGTGCCAGCAGTTTAGTAGAGGGGGGGGATCAGCCCCAGCATTTT. Translation gives CASSLVEGGDQPQHF.

The chain uses TRBV5-4 and TRBJ1-2; 9 bases align to TRBD1. Germline lookup yields CDR1 SGHNT and CDR2 YYREEE (reference sequence). V shed 0 bases, J shed 7 bases, and the junction held 4 bases outside the gene matches. CDR3 length: 14 residues. CDR3 sequence reads: CASSLGDRAGGYTF. CDR3 nucleotides: TGTGCCAGCAGCTTGGGGGACAGGGCGGGTGGCTACACCTTC.

The chain is built from TRBV6-5 and TRBJ1-2; 7 positions match TRBD1. V lost 6 bases and J lost 8; bases outside the gene matches: 9. The CDR3 covers 13 residues. Germline CDR1 reads MNHEY; CDR2 reads SVGAGI. CDR3 sequence reads: CASRTTGTGGYTF. The DNA for the CDR3 is TGTGCCAGCAGGACGACAGGGACCGGCGGCTACACCTTC.

The chain links TRBV5-4 to TRBJ2-3, with D possibly TRBD1 on 6 matching bases. Germline-derived CDR1 and CDR2 are SGHNT and YYREEE (reference sequence). This CDR3 contains 13 residues. V was shortened by 5 bases and J by 4 bases, with 11 bases between the two germline ends. The CDR3 DNA reads as TGTGCCAGCAGTACGACAGGAGCAGATACGCAGTATTTT. It translates to CASSTTGADTQYF.

This rearrangement joins TRBV6-5 to TRBJ2-7; 7 bases map to TRBD1. V was pared by 4 bases and J by 4 bases, with 4 bases of the junction left unmatched. The CDR3 length is 13 residues. Germline-derived CDR1 and CDR2 are MNHEY and SVGAGI. The CDR3 sequence: CASSWGQLYEQYF. The CDR3 coding sequence is TGTGCCAGCAGTTGGGGACAGTTGTACGAGCAGTACTTC.

The chain links TRBV15 to TRBJ1-6; D uncertain. In germline, CDR1 is LNHNV, CDR2 YYDKDF (reference sequence). This CDR3 contains 17 residues. V was pared by 1 base and J by 4 bases, with 14 bases between. The CDR3, as DNA: TGTGCCACCAGCAGAGGGTCTCCGGGATCGTATAATTCACCCCTCCACTTT. The encoded protein is CATSRGSPGSYNSPLHF.

The chain links TRBV19 to TRBJ2-1; D may be TRBD2 (8 bases). The ends were cut back, 5 bases at V and 0 bases at J, with 17 bases in the middle. CDR1 and CDR2 from the germline V gene are LNHDA and SQIVND (reference sequence). The CDR3 loop spans 17 amino acids. CDR3 sequence reads: CASSLQAGDSSYNEQFF. The CDR3 nucleotides read TGTGCCAGTAGTCTGCAAGCGGGGGACAGCTCCTACAATGAGCAGTTCTTC.

This chain links TRBV12-5 with TRBJ1-1; 9 bases match TRBD1. Germline-derived CDR1 and CDR2 are LGHNT and FRNRAP. The CDR3 extends over 13 amino acids. Trimming cost V 6 bases and J 4 bases; bases outside gene matches: 3. CDR3 in amino acids: CASGKDRGTEAFF. The CDR3 DNA reads TGTGCTAGTGGCAAGGACAGGGGCACTGAAGCTTTCTTT.

This clone was observed a few times. The CDR3 sequence: CASSQDRSGYTF. CDR3 nucleotides: TGTGCCAGCAGCCAAGACAGGTCCGGCTACACCTTC. The rearrangement links TRBV7-9 to TRBJ1-2; D is perhaps TRBD1 (6 bases). Germline assignment: CDR1 SEHNR and CDR2 FQNEAQ (reference sequence). V lost 5 bases and J 8 bases, leaving 12 bases between the germline ends. The CDR3 totals 12 residues. Based on the CDR3 plus reference TRBV7-9 and TRBJ1-2, the full variable domain is DTGVSQNPRHKITKRGQNVTFRCDPISEHNRLYWYRQTLGQGPEFLTYFQNEAQLEKSRLLSDRFSAERPKGSFSTLEIQRTEQGDSAMYLCASSQDRSGYTFGSGTRLTVV.